Following are 29 T cell receptor beta chains from one sample sequenced in a study of PD-L1 blockade in urothelial cancer. Noted time point: pretreatment peripheral blood. Here immunoSEQ multiplex PCR was the method, and the copy in TCRdb shows in-frame clones only, minus some. Of more than 85,000 clones listed, about nine tenths are singletons. The starting material was PBMCs, obtained around atezolizumab (anti-PD-L1) treatment. The receptors were gathered from a man aged 55 to 70 with urothelial cancer.

V gene TRBV11-2 combines with J gene TRBJ2-3, with 11 bases matching TRBD2. Germline CDR1 and CDR2: SGHAT and FQNNGV. This CDR3 is 17 amino acids long. The ends lost 3 bases at V and 2 bases at J; junction bases unmatched: 7. CDR3 in DNA: TGTGCCAGCAGCTTGGGGACTAGCGGAGGGATCACAGATACGCAGTATTTT. Amino acid sequence: CASSLGTSGGITDTQYF.

The chain uses TRBV4-3 and TRBJ2-1, with 10 bases fitting TRBD2. Germline V CDR1 and CDR2: LGHNA, YSLEER. V shed 1 base, J shed 2 bases, and the junction held 5 bases outside the gene matches. This CDR3 has 17 amino acids. CDR3 bases: TGCGCCAGCAGCCAAGTCAGCGGGGGGGCGACCTACAATGAGCAGTTCTTC. Amino acids: CASSQVSGGATYNEQFF.

The chain joins TRBV9 to TRBJ2-3, with 7 bases that match TRBD2. V gave up 0 bases and J gave up 1 base; unmatched junction bases: 8. This CDR3 is 17 amino acids long. In germline, CDR1 is SGDLS, CDR2 YYNGEE. DNA of the CDR3: TGTGCCAGCAGCGTAGACAGTTGGCTAGCGGGCACAGATACGCAGTATTTT. It encodes CASSVDSWLAGTDTQYF. The variable domain in full, with the rest retrieved from reference TRBV9 and TRBJ2-3, is DSGVTQTPKHLITATGQRVTLRCSPRSGDLSVYWYQQSLDQGLQFLIQYYNGEERAKGNILERFSAQQFPDLHSELNLSSLELGDSALYFCASSVDSWLAGTDTQYFGPGTRLTVL.

V and J are TRBV9 and TRBJ2-4; D is undetermined. Per germline, CDR1 SGDLS and CDR2 YYNGEE. CDR3 length: 13 amino acids. Deletions cut 3 bases from V and 2 bases from J, with 6 bases between. Here the CDR3 DNA reads TGTGCCAGCAGCGGAGATCCCAAAAACATTCAGTACTTC. Translation: CASSGDPKNIQYF.

The chain has TRBV7-8 and TRBJ2-5; 14 bases map to TRBD2. The V gene's germline CDR1 is SGHVS and CDR2 FQNEAQ. This CDR3 has 17 residues. Losses at the gene ends were 5 bases for V and 5 bases for J; bases not matched to a gene: 10. As DNA, the CDR3 is TGTGCCAGCAGCCCTCAGACTAGCGGGGGGGCGGGGGAGACCCAGTACTTC. It translates to CASSPQTSGGAGETQYF.

This clone was seen a single time. The chain employs TRBV4-2 and TRBJ2-3, with 8 bases aligning to TRBD2. J gave up 0 bases and V 6 bases, and 8 bases lay outside the gene matches. The CDR3 extends over 16 amino acids. The germline gives CDR1 LGHNA, CDR2 YNFKEQ. DNA for the CDR3: TGTGCCAGCAGGGGGTCGGGGGGGCTGAGCACAGATACGCAGTATTTT. This codes for CASRGSGGLSTDTQYF.

The chain couples TRBV2 to TRBJ2-1; D possibly corresponds to TRBD2 (6 bases). Germline V lookup: CDR1 SNHLY, CDR2 FYNNEI. This CDR3 contains 13 residues. Trimming removed 5 bases at V and 9 bases at J, with 14 bases between. CDR3 sequence (DNA): TGTGCCAGCAGTAATAGACTAGAGGGTGAGCAGTTCTTC. It specifies CASSNRLEGEQFF.

The CDR3 nucleotides read TGTGCCAGTAGTGATCCTGGGGGGGCGGTACGGCAGCCCCAGCATTTT. Its translation is CASSDPGGAVRQPQHF. J is TRBJ1-5 and V is TRBV19; possible D gene TRBD1, 6 bases. Germline CDR1 reads LNHDA; CDR2 reads SQIVND (reference sequence). V dropped 5 bases and J dropped 7 bases, with 21 bases sitting between them. The CDR3 loop spans 16 amino acids.

This chain links TRBV30 with TRBJ1-1; TRBD1 aligns across 8 bases. Germline lookup yields CDR1 GTSNPN and CDR2 SVGIG (reference sequence). The CDR3 length is 13 residues. Unmatched junction bases numbered 7, after V lost 4 bases and J lost 6 bases. Written as DNA, the CDR3 is TGTGCCTGGATTACGGACAGGGACTCTGAAGCTTTCTTT. The encoded protein is CAWITDRDSEAFF.

This chain joins TRBV28 and TRBJ1-5, with TRBD1 matching over 7 bases. V shed 5 bases and J 7 bases; nucleotides not matched to a gene: 11. The CDR3 runs to 15 residues. Germline CDR1 reads MDHEN; CDR2 reads SYDVKM. The CDR3, as DNA: TGTGCCAGCAGTGCTAACAGGGACAGAGGGCAGCCCCAGCATTTT. Its protein product is CASSANRDRGQPQHF.

V gene TRBV5-1 combines with J gene TRBJ2-4; 7 bases fit TRBD2. Germline V gives CDR1 SGHRS, CDR2 YFSETQ. CDR3 length equals 14 residues. Unmatched junction bases numbered 8, after V lost 3 bases and J lost 8 bases. CDR3 coding DNA: TGCGCCAGCAGCTCGGGGGAGGGTGGTGACATTCAGTACTTC. It is translated as CASSSGEGGDIQYF. Full variable domain (rest looked up from reference TRBV5-1 and TRBJ2-4): KAGVTQTPRYLIKTRGQQVTLSCSPISGHRSVSWYQQTPGQGLQFLFEYFSETQRNKGNFPGRFSGRQFSNSRSEMNVSTLELGDSALYLCASSSGEGGDIQYFGAGTRLSVL.

This chain joins TRBV5-4 and TRBJ1-3; tentatively, D is TRBD1 (5 bases). Trimming left V 0 bases short and J 3 bases short, with 7 bases between. This CDR3 is built from 14 residues. Germline V gene sequence: CDR1 SGHNT, CDR2 YYREEE (reference sequence). CDR3 loop: CASSLEGRGNTIYF. CDR3 bases: TGTGCCAGCAGCTTGGAGGGGCGTGGAAACACCATATATTTT.

The rearrangement uses TRBV6-1 and TRBJ2-7, with TRBD1 identical over 11 bases. The CDR3 length is 15 residues. The germline CDR1 and CDR2 sequences are MNHNS and SASEGT. With 8 bases clipped from V and 3 bases from J, the junction kept 9 bases outside the gene matches. CDR3 amino acids: CASGLGGTGGYEQYF. For the CDR3, the DNA is TGTGCCAGCGGACTGGGCGGGACAGGGGGCTACGAGCAGTACTTC.

V is TRBV6-6 and J is TRBJ2-7; the match to TRBD1 covers 8 bases. In germline, CDR1 is MNHNY, CDR2 SVGAGI (reference sequence). This CDR3 comprises 14 residues. Trimming took 3 bases from V and 7 from J; bases not matched to a gene: 8. In nucleotides, the CDR3 is TGTGCCAGCAGTTATGGTCAGGGGGCTTTGGAGCAGTACTTC. Protein sequence: CASSYGQGALEQYF.

Here the CDR3 DNA reads TGCGCCAGCAGTCCGGGACTAGGGGGACCCGGGGAGCTGTTTTTT. It specifies CASSPGLGGPGELFF. The chain joins TRBV5-1 to TRBJ2-2, with TRBD2 matching over 8 bases. The CDR3 has 15 amino acids. Looked up from germline, CDR1 is SGHRS and CDR2 is YFSETQ. The V segment lost 5 bases and the J segment 6 bases; nucleotides outside the gene matches: 9.

The CDR3 region has the DNA TGTGCCTGGAGTGAGACAACAGGCACTGAAGCTTTCTTT. Amino acid sequence: CAWSETTGTEAFF. The chain couples TRBV30 to TRBJ1-1; D might be TRBD1 (5 bases). Germline V lookup: CDR1 GTSNPN, CDR2 SVGIG (reference sequence). The CDR3 is 13 residues long. V lost 1 base, J lost 4 bases, and 10 bases lay in between.

This sequence joins TRBV4-1 and TRBJ2-3, with 7 bases aligning to TRBD1. The V segment lost 4 bases and the J segment 3 bases; nucleotides outside the gene matches: 4. Germline CDR1 reads MGHRA; CDR2 reads YSYEKL. The CDR3 totals 14 residues. CDR3 amino acids: CASSPGTVTDTQYF. In DNA, the CDR3 is TGCGCCAGCAGCCCGGGGACAGTTACAGATACGCAGTATTTT.

This clone was recorded once. The chain employs TRBV4-2 and TRBJ2-2; 12 nucleotides line up with TRBD2. Unmatched junction bases numbered 10, after V lost 4 bases and J lost 4 bases. Germline CDR1 reads LGHNA; CDR2 reads YNFKEQ. The CDR3 spans 18 residues. CDR3 amino acids: CASSLARLAGGGTGELFF. Written as DNA, the CDR3 is TGTGCCAGCAGCCTCGCAAGGCTAGCGGGGGGGGGCACCGGGGAGCTGTTTTTT.

This chain uses TRBV19 with TRBJ1-2, with a tentative D call TRBD1 (6 bases). The CDR3 length is 14 residues. Germline CDR1 reads LNHDA; CDR2 reads SQIVND (reference sequence). The V end was cut by 2 bases, the J end by 2 bases, with 9 bases between. In DNA, the CDR3 is TGTGCCAGTAGTATACAGGGGCCCAACTATGGCTACACCTTC. Translation gives CASSIQGPNYGYTF.

DNA of the CDR3: TGTGCCAGCAGCTTAGATCGGTGGAGGGCTAAGGGCACCGGGGAGCTGTTTTTT. Its protein product is CASSLDRWRAKGTGELFF. The chain recombines TRBV11-2 with TRBJ2-2, with a weak D call TRBD2 (6 bases). CDR1 and CDR2 (germline): SGHAT, FQNNGV. Trimming left V 0 bases short and J 4 bases short, with 18 bases between. The CDR3 totals 18 residues.

The chain combines TRBV6-1 with TRBJ2-2; 9 nucleotides line up with TRBD2. The junction had 8 bases not matched to a gene; V was cut back by 6 bases and J by 6 bases. Germline values: CDR1 MNHNS, CDR2 SASEGT. The CDR3 covers 15 residues. CDR3 DNA: TGTGCCAGCAGGAAAGAGAGCGGGAGGCCCGGGGAGCTGTTTTTT. This encodes CASRKESGRPGELFF.

V gene TRBV15 combines with J gene TRBJ2-7; D gene uncertain. Per germline, CDR1 LNHNV and CDR2 YYDKDF (reference sequence). This CDR3 has 12 residues. V dropped 3 bases and J dropped 2 bases, with 5 bases sitting between them. In DNA, the CDR3 is TGTGCCACCAGCAGGGGCCCCTACGAGCAGTACTTC. Its protein is CATSRGPYEQYF. Variable domain in full (rest from reference TRBV15 and TRBJ2-7): DAMVIQNPRYQVTQFGKPVTLSCSQTLNHNVMYWYQQKSSQAPKLLFHYYDKDFNNEADTPDNFQSRRPNTSFCFLDIRSPGLGDTAMYLCATSRGPYEQYFGPGTRLTVT.

The V gene is TRBV7-2, the J gene TRBJ2-1, with 7 bases matching TRBD2. The CDR3 is 14 residues long. V gave up 7 bases and J gave up 4 bases; unmatched junction bases: 7. Germline V lookup: CDR1 SGHTA, CDR2 FQGNSA. The CDR3 coding sequence is TGTGCCAGCAAGGGGCGGGAGTGGTACAATGAGCAGTTCTTC. Protein sequence: CASKGREWYNEQFF.

The rearrangement links TRBV7-3 to TRBJ2-7, with 11 positions matching TRBD2. CDR1 SGHTA and CDR2 FQGTGA come from the germline V gene. The V and J ends lost 8 bases and 0 bases, in that order; junction bases with no gene match: 3. The CDR3 is 14 amino acids. The CDR3 spells CASSLAGGSYEQYF. CDR3 nucleotide sequence: TGTGCCAGCTCCCTAGCGGGGGGCTCCTACGAGCAGTACTTC.

The chain combines TRBV9 with TRBJ2-3, with TRBD2 matching over 12 bases. Looked up from germline, CDR1 is SGDLS and CDR2 is YYNGEE. Trimming at V came to 0 bases and at J to 8 bases, leaving 7 bases not matched to a gene. CDR3 length: 16 amino acids. The CDR3 spells CASSVEALAGGGTQYF. CDR3 coding DNA: TGTGCCAGCAGCGTAGAAGCACTAGCGGGAGGAGGTACGCAGTATTTT.

The V gene is TRBV28, the J gene TRBJ2-7, with D maybe TRBD2 (6 bases). Trimming pared 6 bases from V and 3 bases from J, leaving 9 bases between. Per germline, CDR1 MDHEN and CDR2 SYDVKM. The CDR3 has 12 amino acids. The CDR3 DNA is TGTGCCAGCAGGGCGGGGATCTACGAGCAGTACTTC. Its translation: CASRAGIYEQYF. Complete variable domain (other parts from reference TRBV28 and TRBJ2-7): DVKVTQSSRYLVKRTGEKVFLECVQDMDHENMFWYRQDPGLGLRLIYFSYDVKMKEKGDIPEGYSVSREKKERFSLILESASTNQTSMYLCASRAGIYEQYFGPGTRLTVT.

The chain uses TRBV18 and TRBJ2-5; 10 positions match TRBD1. Germline CDR1 KGHSH, CDR2 LQKENI. V lost 5 bases, J lost 5 bases, and 8 bases stayed unmatched. The CDR3 has 15 residues. The CDR3 protein is CASSTGTGARETQYF. CDR3 nucleotides: TGTGCCAGCTCAACCGGGACAGGGGCGAGGGAGACCCAGTACTTC.

The CDR3 DNA follows: TGTGCCAGTAGACCCGGGACAGCCTTCTACGAGCAGTACTTC. Translation gives CASRPGTAFYEQYF. This chain connects TRBV19 to TRBJ2-7, with 7 bases fitting TRBD1. Germline V gives CDR1 LNHDA, CDR2 SQIVND (reference sequence). The CDR3 spans 14 residues. V lost 6 bases, J lost 3 bases, and 8 bases stayed unmatched.

This chain connects TRBV27 to TRBJ2-3; 10 bases line up with TRBD1. The CDR3 loop spans 15 amino acids. Germline V gene data show CDR1 as MNHEY and CDR2 as SMNVEV (reference sequence). V trimming: 4 bases; J trimming: 4 bases; junction bases outside the gene matches: 5. The CDR3 DNA follows: TGTGCCAGCAGTTACCGGGACAGGGGTGCAGATACGCAGTATTTT. It translates to CASSYRDRGADTQYF.